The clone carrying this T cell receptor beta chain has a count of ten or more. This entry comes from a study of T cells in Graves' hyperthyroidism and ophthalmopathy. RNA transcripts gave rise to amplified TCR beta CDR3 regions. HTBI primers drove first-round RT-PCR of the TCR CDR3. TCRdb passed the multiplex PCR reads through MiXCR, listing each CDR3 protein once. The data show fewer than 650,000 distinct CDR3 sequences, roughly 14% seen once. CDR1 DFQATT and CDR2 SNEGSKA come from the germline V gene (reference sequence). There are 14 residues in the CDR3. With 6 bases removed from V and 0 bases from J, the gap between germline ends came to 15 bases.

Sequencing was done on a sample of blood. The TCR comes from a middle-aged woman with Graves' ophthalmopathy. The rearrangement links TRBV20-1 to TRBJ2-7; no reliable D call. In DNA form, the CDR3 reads TGCAGTGCCGCCCGACTCGGAAGCTCCTACGAGCAGTACTTC. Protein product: CSAARLGSSYEQYF.